One and the same sample provided the 8 T cell receptor beta chains below, sequenced in a study of early T cells in non-severe SARS-CoV-2 infection (dated by TCRdb to the early 2020s). Library construction relied on 5' RACE. The sequencer was a NextSeq 500. Starting from the raw public reads, TCRdb applied fastp trimming at Q25, assembled clones with MiXCR and retained in-frame beta chains. For every CDR3 protein sequence, its rows merge into one entry that carries the most common genes and DNA. The sample records 25,000 to 35,000 distinct CDR3 sequences, more than 4% of which are singletons. Roughly 2.5% of the sample is held by the ten biggest clonotypes. The sample comprised whole blood. The source is an adult who was a healthcare worker with PCR-confirmed SARS-CoV-2 infection or an uninfected control (not recorded which).

CDR3 sequence (DNA): TGTGCCAGCAGCTTAGTCCCGGGACTAGGGATGGATGAGCAGTTCTTC. Translating it yields CASSLVPGLGMDEQFF. The chain employs TRBV11-2 and TRBJ2-1; 8 bases are a match to TRBD2. The CDR3 is 16 amino acids. Trimming removed 1 base from V and 8 bases from J; junction bases left unmatched: 10. Germline CDR1 SGHAT, CDR2 FQNNGV.

This clonotype was observed many times. The chain links TRBV20-1 to TRBJ2-7; weak D call: TRBD1 (5 bases). V was clipped by 4 bases and J by 0 bases, with 10 bases between them. The CDR3 runs 13 residues. The germline CDR1 and CDR2 sequences are DFQATT and SNEGSKA (reference sequence). CDR3 sequence: CSAIRVSSYEQYF. The CDR3 nucleotides are TGCAGTGCTATCAGGGTAAGCTCCTACGAGCAGTACTTC.

The chain joins TRBV7-9 to TRBJ2-7; 7 bases line up with TRBD2. The CDR3 loop spans 15 amino acids. Germline CDR1 SEHNR, CDR2 FQNEAQ (reference sequence). V was clipped by 4 bases and J by 2 bases; unmatched bases: 8. This chain's CDR3 is CASSSQRDLPYEQYF. In DNA form, the CDR3 reads TGTGCCAGCAGCTCCCAGCGGGACTTACCCTACGAGCAGTACTTC.

V gene TRBV12-3 or TRBV12-4 combines with J gene TRBJ2-7; D not resolved. Trimming took off 5 bases at V and 0 bases at J, with 11 bases between the two ends. This CDR3 is built from 14 residues. The CDR3 bases are TGTGCCAGCAGTCTGGCGTCCACCTCCTACGAGCAGTACTTC. Amino acids: CASSLASTSYEQYF.

The chain has TRBV7-2 and TRBJ1-1, with D maybe TRBD1 (5 bases). The CDR3 spans 17 residues. In germline, CDR1 is SGHTA, CDR2 FQGNSA. Trimming left V 0 bases short and J 3 bases short, with 17 bases between. DNA for the CDR3: TGTGCCAGCAGCTTAGCCTGGGGCAGGGATGCGGACACTGAAGCTTTCTTT. It codes for CASSLAWGRDADTEAFF.

This rearrangement joins TRBV2 to TRBJ1-5; TRBD1 is a possible D gene (6 bases). Trimming shortened V by 6 bases and J by 6 bases, and 12 bases separated the two germline ends. This CDR3 is 13 amino acids long. Germline V gene data show CDR1 as SNHLY and CDR2 as FYNNEI. The CDR3 coding sequence is TGTGCCAGCAGAATTACAGGGAGTCAGCCCCAGCATTTT. Translating gives CASRITGSQPQHF. The whole variable domain, filled in from reference TRBV2 and TRBJ1-5, reads EPEVTQTPSHQVTQMGQEVILRCVPISNHLYFYWYRQILGQKVEFLVSFYNNEISEKSEIFDDQFSVERPDGSNFTLKIRSTKLEDSAMYFCASRITGSQPQHFGDGTRLSIL.

This chain joins TRBV20-1 and TRBJ2-1, with 8 bases lining up with TRBD2. This CDR3 has 16 residues. CDR1 DFQATT and CDR2 SNEGSKA come from the germline V gene (reference sequence). With 4 bases clipped from V and 6 bases from J, the junction kept 14 bases outside the gene matches. The CDR3 sequence: CSATTGRLAGSNEQFF. The CDR3 DNA reads as TGCAGTGCTACCACCGGGAGGCTAGCGGGTAGCAATGAGCAGTTCTTC.

Ten or more counts support this clonotype. The J gene is TRBJ2-7, the V gene TRBV2; the match to TRBD2 covers 12 bases. Germline V gives CDR1 SNHLY, CDR2 FYNNEI. J lost 8 bases, V lost 2 bases, and 4 bases had no gene match. This CDR3 is 14 amino acids long. The CDR3 nucleotides are TGTGCCAGCAGTGAATCTAGCGGGAGGGGAAAGCAGTACTTC. Protein: CASSESSGRGKQYF.